The rows below give T cell receptor beta chains drawn from one sample of a study of blood T cell dynamics during melanoma immunotherapy. Some clones are missing from TCRdb's copy, which holds only in-frame ones; the method was immunoSEQ multiplex PCR. Of tens of thousands of clones listed, roughly 86% are singletons. The input for sequencing was blood, taken from a patient treated with checkpoint blockade. The receptors here all came from a human donor with melanoma. The CDR3 runs from the conserved cysteine through the conserved F or W. D genes are given only for firm matches. The size entry is marked missing in some rows and otherwise reads once, few, many or a size class.

D gene,V gene,clone size,J gene,CDR3 DNA,CDR3 protein
-,TRBV5-1,-,TRBJ1-2,TGCGCCAGCAGCTTGGAAGGGACGGTCTATGGCTACACCTTC,CASSLEGTVYGYTF
TRBD1,TRBV30,-,TRBJ2-7,TGTGCCTGGAGGGTCCTCGTCGACAGGGGCTACGAGCAGTACTTC,CAWRVLVDRGYEQYF
-,TRBV5-1,-,TRBJ2-4,TGCGCCAGCAGCTTGGGTACCCTGAACATTCAGTACTTC,CASSLGTLNIQYF
-,TRBV7-2,-,TRBJ2-7,TGTGCCAGCAGCCTAACCCGGGACCGACACTCCTACGAGCAGTACTTC,CASSLTRDRHSYEQYF
-,TRBV7-3,-,TRBJ1-2,TGTGCCAGCAGCTTTTCCCAAATGGCCTCCAAAAATGGCTATGGCTACACCTTC,CASSFSQMASKNGYGYTF
TRBD1,TRBV6-5,-,TRBJ1-3,TGTGCCACCACGGACAGGGGGCTCGGAAACACCATATATTTT,CATTDRGLGNTIYF
-,TRBV6-5,-,TRBJ1-4,TGTGCCAGCAGTTACTCGATCCTGGCGGCTAATGAAAAACTGTTTTTT,CASSYSILAANEKLFF
-,TRBV27,few,TRBJ1-5,TGTGCCAGCAGTGCGTCCCGGCAGCCCCAGCATTTT,CASSASRQPQHF
-,TRBV11-3,few,TRBJ1-3,TGTGCCAGCAGCTTCCTGTCCTCTGGAAACACCATATATTTT,CASSFLSSGNTIYF
-,TRBV30,-,TRBJ1-3,TGTGCCTGGACCGAGGGCGGCTACTCTGGAAACACCATATATTTT,CAWTEGGYSGNTIYF
-,TRBV15,-,TRBJ1-3,TGTGCCACCAGCAGCTGGGACGGGAAAAATCCTGGAAACACCATATATTTT,CATSSWDGKNPGNTIYF
TRBD1,TRBV5-1,-,TRBJ1-1,TGCGCCAGCAGCTTGGTACAGGGGGCAAGAAACACTGAAGCTTTCTTT,CASSLVQGARNTEAFF
-,TRBV30,-,TRBJ2-4,TGTGCCTGGAGTGTACAGGGCCGAAACATTCAGTACTTC,CAWSVQGRNIQYF
-,TRBV10-1,-,TRBJ2-3,TGCGCCAGCAGTGAAGGACGGGCCGCAGATACGCAGTATTTT,CASSEGRAADTQYF
TRBD1,TRBV28,-,TRBJ2-3,TGTGCCAGCACCTCGACAGGGAACACAGATACGCAGTATTTT,CASTSTGNTDTQYF
TRBD1,TRBV11-3,-,TRBJ2-7,TGTGCCAGCAGCTTAACGGGACAGGGCTACGAGCAGTACTTC,CASSLTGQGYEQYF
-,TRBV28,-,TRBJ1-1,TGTGCCAGCAGTCAGAACATCCTGAACACTGAAGCTTTCTTT,CASSQNILNTEAFF
TRBD1,TRBV11-3,-,TRBJ2-1,TGTGCCAGCAGCTTAGAGGGCAGGGGGTACAATGAGCAGTTCTTC,CASSLEGRGYNEQFF
TRBD1,TRBV30,-,TRBJ2-7,TGTGCCTGGAGTACCGGACAGGGTTACTACGAGCAGTACTTC,CAWSTGQGYYEQYF
-,TRBV2,-,TRBJ2-3,TGTGCCAGCAGTGAAATGGCGTCCAGGGTAGGCACAGATACGCAGTATTTT,CASSEMASRVGTDTQYF
-,TRBV2,-,TRBJ1-5,TGTGCCAGCAGTGGCAGTAGCAATCAGCCCCAGCATTTT,CASSGSSNQPQHF
-,TRBV11-3,-,TRBJ2-7,TGTGCCAGCAGCTTAGGCAGGGAGTACGAGCAGTACTTC,CASSLGREYEQYF
-,TRBV10-1,-,TRBJ2-5,TGCGCCAGCAGTGAAGTCAGGACACCTTTAGTCCAAGAGACCCAGTACTTC,CASSEVRTPLVQETQYF
TRBD1,TRBV18,-,TRBJ1-3,TGTGCCAGCTCGCGGACAGGGGGAACTTCAGGAAACACCATATATTTT,CASSRTGGTSGNTIYF
-,TRBV6-1,-,TRBJ2-7,TGTGCCAGCAGGGTCATCGATTTAGGCGGAAGGGAGCAGTACTTC,CASRVIDLGGREQYF
-,TRBV20-1,-,TRBJ2-2,TGCAGTGCGGAAGGGGGAGTAGAGGTGTTTTTT,CSAEGGVEVFF
-,TRBV19,-,TRBJ1-1,TGTGCCAGTATCCACGGCAGGCCCACTGAAGCTTTCTTT,CASIHGRPTEAFF
-,TRBV4-1,-,TRBJ2-7,TGCGCCAGCAGCCAAGCACGCTTCTACGAGCAGTACTTC,CASSQARFYEQYF
-,TRBV11-2,-,TRBJ2-5,TGTGCCAGCAGCCTCGGGGGAATAAGAGAGACCCAGTACTTC,CASSLGGIRETQYF
TRBD1,TRBV2,-,TRBJ1-2,TGTGCCAGCAGTTCGACAGGGGGCGTCTATGGCTACACCTTC,CASSSTGGVYGYTF
TRBD1,TRBV2,-,TRBJ2-7,TGTGCCAGCAGGCGGGGACAGGGTCTCTACGAGCAGTACTTC,CASRRGQGLYEQYF
-,TRBV19,-,TRBJ1-2,TGTGCCAGTAATCAGGGTCAATATGGCTACACCTTC,CASNQGQYGYTF
-,TRBV12-5,-,TRBJ2-2,TGTGCTAGTGGTTTCCCGATTACCGGACTCACCGGGGAGCTGTTTTTT,CASGFPITGLTGELFF
-,TRBV28,-,TRBJ2-1,TGTGCCAGCAGTTTGGGCCATGAGCAGTTCTTC,CASSLGHEQFF
-,TRBV28,-,TRBJ2-7,TGTGCCAGCAGTCCGCATCAGTCCGGGGGCTACGAGCAGTACTTC,CASSPHQSGGYEQYF
TRBD1,TRBV15,-,TRBJ2-7,TGTGCCACCAGCAGAGATAGGGACAGGGGGCGAATTTACGAGCAGTACTTC,CATSRDRDRGRIYEQYF
-,TRBV10-1,-,TRBJ2-4,TGCGCCAGCAGTGATTCGGGGGCGGAAAACATTCAGTACTTC,CASSDSGAENIQYF
-,TRBV6-1,-,TRBJ2-7,TGTGCCAGCAGTGAGCAGGGGACACCAACCTACGAGCAGTACTTC,CASSEQGTPTYEQYF
-,TRBV5-1,-,TRBJ2-5,TGCGCCAGCAGCTTGTTTGGCGGGACCCAAGAGACCCAGTACTTC,CASSLFGGTQETQYF
-,TRBV19,-,TRBJ1-3,TGTGCCAGTAGTCCCGGGGCGACCAGGACTGGAAACACCATATATTTT,CASSPGATRTGNTIYF
-,TRBV7-8,-,TRBJ2-7,TGTGCCAGCAGCTTAGAGGGATCCGAGCAGTACTTC,CASSLEGSEQYF
-,TRBV28,-,TRBJ2-6,TGTGCCAGCAGTACGGGACAAGAATCATCCGGGGCCAACGTCCTGACTTTC,CASSTGQESSGANVLTF
-,TRBV12-5,once,TRBJ1-2,TGTGCTAGTGGTTTGGTGAGGCAGTATGGCTACACCTTC,CASGLVRQYGYTF
-,TRBV18,few,TRBJ1-1,TGTGCCAGCTCACCACCGGGTGGACTTGAAGCTTTCTTT,CASSPPGGLEAFF
TRBD1,TRBV4-2,-,TRBJ1-4,TGTGCCAGCAGCCAAGGGACAGGGGTTAATGGGGGTAGGGAAAAACTGTTTTTT,CASSQGTGVNGGREKLFF
-,TRBV28,few,TRBJ1-5,TGTGCCAGCAGTTTCAGGGTTTGGCAGCCCCAGCATTTT,CASSFRVWQPQHF
TRBD1,TRBV14,once,TRBJ1-2,TGTGCCAGCAGCCACAATCTCGGGACAGGGTATGGCTACACCTTC,CASSHNLGTGYGYTF
-,TRBV19,once,TRBJ1-5,TGTGCCAGTAGTACCCGGACAGTCACCCAAGCCCAGCCCCAGCATTTT,CASSTRTVTQAQPQHF
-,TRBV7-8,-,TRBJ2-2,TGTGCCAGCAGCCCGCAAGCCCAGGTCAACACCGGGGAGCTGTTTTTT,CASSPQAQVNTGELFF
-,TRBV18,-,TRBJ2-5,TGTGCCAGCTCACCGTCGCCCTATGAGACCCAGTACTTC,CASSPSPYETQYF
-,TRBV7-2,-,TRBJ2-7,TGTGCCAGCAGCTCCCGGGGGTCCCCTACCTCCTACGAGCAGTACTTC,CASSSRGSPTSYEQYF
TRBD1,TRBV28,-,TRBJ1-6,TGTGCCAGCAGTTTAGGCGAGGGGGCGAATTCACCCCTCCACTTT,CASSLGEGANSPLHF
TRBD2,TRBV13,-,TRBJ2-7,TGTGCCAGCAGCTTAGGACTAGCGGGAGGCTTGTTC,CASSLGLAGGLF
-,TRBV21-1,-,TRBJ2-3,TGTGCCAGCAGCTCCCAGGTCGGGGAAGACAGCACAGATACGCAGTATTTT,CASSSQVGEDSTDTQYF
-,TRBV28,-,TRBJ1-3,TGTGCCAGCAGTACCAACGGGGTAGCCTCTGGAAACACCATATATTTT,CASSTNGVASGNTIYF